This TCR beta chain was recovered during a study of T cell repertoires in aging, cancer and after chemotherapy. Study results and caveats: Untreated cancer patients had significantly lower blood TCR diversity than age-matched healthy donors. In each cancer cohort, median generation probability increased across chemotherapy, suggesting thymic output rebounded.

A mixed TRB-A/B primer pool amplified rearranged TRB by multiplex touch-down PCR. TCRdb called the multiplex PCR reads again in MiXCR, with one record for every CDR3 protein. Altogether under 8,000 distinct CDR3 sequences are present, about 29% being singletons, with the ten largest covering roughly 62%. The template was genomic DNA from peripheral blood, not RNA. Notes on this clonotype: Its antigen is unidentified.

The germline gives CDR1 KGHSH, CDR2 LQKENI. CDR3 size: 15 residues. V was clipped by 3 bases and J by 3 bases, with 14 bases between them. The chain uses TRBV18 and TRBJ1-1; perhaps TRBD1 as D (6 bases). The sequence came from a human donor with a blood cancer. The donor label of this sample is uncertain. The sample was blood. The CDR3 DNA reads TGTGCCAGCTCACCGGGGGGACAACTGTACACTGAAGCTTTCTTT. This codes for CASSPGGQLYTEAFF.